This TCR beta chain was found in a study of blood T cell repertoires in COVID-19. Assay used: immunoSEQ multiplex PCR; TCRdb lists only in-frame clones, some missing. This repertoire shows over 100,000 clones, around 89% found once; its top ten account for roughly 4%. Germline CDR1 reads MNHEY; CDR2 reads SMNVEV (reference sequence). V shed 2 bases and J 2 bases; nucleotides not matched to a gene: 2. The CDR3 length is 14 residues. The Seattle patients, enrolled during active infection, were followed longitudinally. The specimen sequenced was peripheral blood. The clonotype was recovered from a man between 60 and 75 years old with COVID-19, enrolled during active disease. The chain is built from TRBV27 and TRBJ2-7; 8 nucleotides agree with TRBD1. In DNA, the CDR3 is TGTGCCAGCAGTTTAGACAGGGGTCCCTACGAGCAGTACTTC. This encodes CASSLDRGPYEQYF.